Each of the 8 T cell receptor beta chains below was sequenced from the same sample in a study of OX40 agonist ivuxolimab in advanced cancers. Method: immunoSEQ multiplex PCR; TCRdb's copy keeps in-frame clones and lacks some. This table holds about 91,000 clones, 75% to 90% found once. The sequencing used CD4+ or CD8+ T cells sorted from blood, collected in a trial of the OX40 agonist ivuxolimab. These receptors were taken from an adult with an advanced solid tumor such as melanoma, head and neck, liver or kidney cancer.

The gene calls are TRBV11-3 and TRBJ1-1; possible D gene TRBD1, 6 bases. CDR3 length: 15 amino acids. V was cut by 3 bases and J by 1 base, with 12 bases left in between. Germline CDR1 and CDR2: SGHNT and YENEEA. DNA for the CDR3: TGTGCCAGCAGCTTTGACAGGCGACAGAACACTGAAGCTTTCTTT. Encoded protein: CASSFDRRQNTEAFF. Variable domain in full (rest from reference TRBV11-3 and TRBJ1-1): EAGVVQSPRYKIIEKKQPVAFWCNPISGHNTLYWYLQNLGQGPELLIRYENEEAVDDSQLPKDRFSAERLKGVDSTLKIQPAELGDSAVYLCASSFDRRQNTEAFFGQGTRLTVV.

V usage is TRBV9 and J usage is TRBJ1-2, with D possibly being TRBD1 (5 bases). CDR1 SGDLS and CDR2 YYNGEE come from the germline V gene. With 3 bases removed from V and 8 bases from J, the gap between germline ends came to 20 bases. This CDR3 contains 15 residues. CDR3 sequence (DNA): TGTGCCAGCAGCGCGTTGGGGGGGGAGTCGGACGGCTACACCTTC. It yields the protein CASSALGGESDGYTF.

The chain combines TRBV19 with TRBJ2-1, with 9 positions matching TRBD1. CDR1 LNHDA and CDR2 SQIVND come from the germline V gene (reference sequence). The CDR3 is 19 residues long. V dropped 3 bases and J dropped 4; count of bases not matched to a gene: 16. The CDR3: CASSIRGQGTLSLYNEQFF. CDR3 sequence (DNA): TGTGCCAGTAGTATCCGCGGACAGGGGACCCTGTCCTTATACAATGAGCAGTTCTTC.

The rearrangement links TRBV6-1 to TRBJ2-7; 9 positions match TRBD2. This CDR3 comprises 15 residues. With V trimmed by 6 bases and J by 3 bases, 9 bases remained unmatched. CDR1 and CDR2 from the germline V gene are MNHNS and SASEGT. The CDR3: CASSGNLAGHYEQYF. CDR3 in DNA: TGTGCCAGCAGCGGGAATCTAGCGGGACACTACGAGCAGTACTTC.

The V call is TRBV28, the J call TRBJ1-2, with 10 nucleotides matching TRBD1. J lost 3 bases, V lost 10 bases, and 14 bases had no gene match. The CDR3 is 16 residues long. Per germline, CDR1 MDHEN and CDR2 SYDVKM. The CDR3 loop is CATSPSGTGDDYGYTF. In DNA form, the CDR3 reads TGTGCCACCTCCCCCTCCGGGACAGGGGACGACTATGGCTACACCTTC.

The genes are TRBV6-5 and TRBJ2-7, with 15 bases matching TRBD2. The CDR3 has 16 amino acids. The germline CDR1 and CDR2 sequences are MNHEY and SVGAGI. V lost 3 bases, J lost 6 bases, and 6 bases stayed unmatched. The CDR3 reads CASSYQGLAGGPEQYF. Written as DNA, the CDR3 is TGTGCCAGCAGTTATCAAGGACTAGCGGGAGGGCCCGAGCAGTACTTC.

This sequence joins TRBV20-1 and TRBJ2-7, with a tentative D call TRBD2 (6 bases). Germline CDR1 reads DFQATT; CDR2 reads SNEGSKA (reference sequence). Trimming stripped 7 bases from V and 3 bases from J, with 7 bases between. The CDR3 extends over 10 amino acids. The CDR3 protein is CSGGDYEQYF. CDR3 coding DNA: TGCAGTGGGGGGGACTACGAGCAGTACTTC.

V is TRBV18 and J is TRBJ2-5; the D is unclear. From germline, CDR1 is KGHSH and CDR2 LQKENI. This CDR3 is 14 amino acids long. Deletions cut 2 bases from V and 2 bases from J, with 9 bases between. CDR3: CASSPLASQETQYF. The CDR3 coding sequence is TGTGCCAGCTCACCATTGGCCAGTCAAGAGACCCAGTACTTC.